This T cell receptor (beta chain) was recovered during a study of brain metastases from non-small cell lung cancer. CDR3 length equals 15 residues. V shed 1 base and J shed 6 bases, with 18 bases lying between them. Germline V CDR1 and CDR2: GTSNPN, SVGIG (reference sequence). This table comes from immunoSEQ multiplex PCR, and its TCRdb copy is limited to in-frame clones, with some not included. The repertoire holds approximately 6,100 clones, with 80% to 85% as singletons. The chain is built from TRBV30 and TRBJ1-2, with a possible D match to TRBD1 (6 bases). Sequenced: primary lung tumor tissue. This clonotype was sampled from a donor at least 40 years old with non-small cell lung cancer. The CDR3 DNA follows: TGTGCCTGGAGTGGGGGAGTGGGGGCGCCTAATGGCTACACCTTC. Translated, it gives CAWSGGVGAPNGYTF.